Shown below are 29 T cell receptor beta chains from a single sample sequenced in a study of vaccination and CD4 T cells after COVID-19. For these receptors, no antigen is known. CD4+ T cells that had been cultured provided DNA sequenced with the Oncomine TCR Beta short-read assay. One entry per CDR3 protein, called by TCRdb with MiXCR from the PCR reads. The sample shows 10,000 to 15,000 distinct CDR3 sequences, around 47% of them seen only once. This sample's treatment: approximately nine-day PBMC culture with coronavirus spike peptide pools or control peptides (ViraFEST assay). The sample consisted of CD4+ T cells from blood, cultured in vitro. These receptors came from a human donor who had recovered from COVID-19.

The genes are TRBV11-2 and TRBJ2-3; D is undetermined. The CDR3 is 13 residues long. Trimming removed 5 bases from V and 10 bases from J, with 16 bases in between. The germline V gene encodes CDR1 SGHAT and CDR2 FQNNGV. The CDR3 reads CASSLSPPVAQYF. The CDR3 bases are TGTGCCAGCAGCCTTTCTCCCCCCGTGGCGCAGTATTTT.

This clonotype was observed a few times. The V and J genes are TRBV6-1 and TRBJ2-3, with D maybe TRBD2 (6 bases). This CDR3 is built from 15 residues. The V end was cut by 2 bases, the J end by 3 bases, with 12 bases between. Germline loops: CDR1 MNHNS, CDR2 SASEGT. CDR3 amino acids: CASSELVGGTDTQYF. CDR3 coding DNA: TGTGCCAGCAGTGAACTTGTGGGGGGTACAGATACGCAGTATTTT.

V usage is TRBV11-2 and J usage is TRBJ2-1; 8 bases agree with TRBD2. The CDR3 is 18 residues long. The germline V gene has CDR1 SGHAT and CDR2 FQNNGV. The V and J ends lost 4 bases and 9 bases, in that order; junction bases with no gene match: 20. The CDR3 DNA reads TGTGCCAGCAGCTCATACGGAGTTCGGCTAGCGGGTAGGAGTGAGCAGTTCTTC. Translation gives CASSSYGVRLAGRSEQFF.

V is TRBV6-1 and J is TRBJ2-1; no firm D call. The J call may not be correct, given that the DNA end is closer to TRBJ2-7. CDR3 length: 14 residues. Germline CDR1 is MNHNS and CDR2 is SASEGT. DNA of the CDR3: TGTGCCAGCAGTGTAACATGGGATCCCTACGAGCAGTACTTC. This gives the protein CASSVTWDPYEQYF.

V usage is TRBV6-1 and J usage is TRBJ1-2; D not resolved. Germline lookup yields CDR1 MNHNS and CDR2 SASEGT. V lost 4 bases and J lost 2, with 14 bases in between. The CDR3 consists of 15 residues. Here the CDR3 DNA reads TGTGCCAGCAGTGTTACAGCGAGCTTAAACTATGGCTACACCTTC. This sequence encodes CASSVTASLNYGYTF.

This clonotype has only a few counts. This rearrangement joins TRBV10-2 to TRBJ2-7, with no clear D. CDR3 length equals 13 residues. CDR1 and CDR2 (germline): WSHSY, SAAADI. V shed 0 bases and J shed 2 bases, with 5 bases lying between them. In nucleotides, the CDR3 is TGCGCCAGCAGTGAGTCTGGAACCTACGAGCAGTACTTC. As protein: CASSESGTYEQYF.

The chain is built from TRBV2 and TRBJ1-6; TRBD1 aligns across 8 bases. With V trimmed by 10 bases and J by 9 bases, 8 bases remained unmatched. In germline, CDR1 is SNHLY, CDR2 FYNNEI. The CDR3 consists of 13 residues. The CDR3 loop reads CANRQGFSSPLHF. CDR3 nucleotide sequence: TGTGCCAACCGACAGGGGTTCAGTTCACCCCTCCACTTT.

In its sample, this clonotype was seen a few times. The chain is built from TRBV20-1 and TRBJ1-6; no clear D gene. The CDR3 covers 16 residues. Germline V gene data show CDR1 as DFQATT and CDR2 as SNEGSKA (reference sequence). Trimming shortened V by 1 base and J by 0 bases, and 10 bases separated the two germline ends. The CDR3 sequence is CSARGHLSSYNSPLHF. CDR3 DNA sequence: TGCAGTGCTAGAGGACATCTCAGCTCCTATAATTCACCCCTCCACTTT.

This clonotype was detected once. This chain links TRBV7-9 with TRBJ1-3; no firm D call. Germline lookup yields CDR1 SEHNR and CDR2 FQNEAQ (reference sequence). The CDR3 runs 13 residues. V lost 8 bases and J lost 0, with 8 bases in between. This CDR3 is CASDQFSGNTIYF. CDR3 in DNA: TGTGCCAGCGATCAGTTCTCTGGAAACACCATATATTTT. Complete variable domain (other parts from reference TRBV7-9 and TRBJ1-3): DTGVSQNPRHKITKRGQNVTFRCDPISEHNRLYWYRQTLGQGPEFLTYFQNEAQLEKSRLLSDRFSAERPKGSFSTLEIQRTEQGDSAMYLCASDQFSGNTIYFGEGSWLTVV.

The V call is TRBV24-1, the J call TRBJ2-7; TRBD1 agrees at 11 bases. The CDR3 runs to 14 residues. V was pared by 2 bases and J by 6 bases, with 2 bases of the junction left unmatched. Per the germline V gene, CDR1 is KGHDR and CDR2 is SFDVKD. The CDR3 protein is CATSDSGTGGEQYF. The CDR3 DNA is TGTGCCACCAGTGATTCCGGGACAGGGGGCGAGCAGTACTTC.

The rearrangement links TRBV24-1 to TRBJ1-4; TRBD1 is a possible D gene (6 bases). The CDR3 is made up of 15 amino acids. The germline V and J ends were trimmed by 4 bases and 8 bases, with 16 bases remaining between them. Germline V lookup: CDR1 KGHDR, CDR2 SFDVKD. The CDR3 reads CATSDSGGRREKLFF. DNA of the CDR3: TGTGCCACCAGTGACTCGGGGGGCCGACGGGAAAAACTGTTTTTT.

The rearrangement uses TRBV10-1 and TRBJ2-1, with 8 nucleotides matching TRBD1. With 10 bases clipped from V and 5 bases from J, the junction kept 7 bases outside the gene matches. The CDR3 has 13 amino acids. CDR1 is WNHNN and CDR2 is SYGVQD in the germline V gene (reference sequence). The CDR3 nucleotides read TGCGCCACGACGGACAGGGTAAACAATGAGCAGTTCTTC. Translating it yields CATTDRVNNEQFF.

The rearrangement uses TRBV7-8 and TRBJ2-7; D may be TRBD2 (6 bases). The ends were cut back, 5 bases at V and 3 bases at J, with 17 bases in the middle. The CDR3 has 15 residues. Germline-derived CDR1 and CDR2 are SGHVS and FQNEAQ. The CDR3 sequence is CASSLIREDVYEQYF. The DNA for the CDR3 is TGTGCCAGCAGCCTCATCAGGGAGGATGTCTACGAGCAGTACTTC.

The chain recombines TRBV11-2 with TRBJ2-3; the match to TRBD2 covers 7 bases. Per the germline V gene, CDR1 is SGHAT and CDR2 is FQNNGV. With 5 bases clipped from V and 15 bases from J, the junction kept 17 bases outside the gene matches. CDR3 length: 14 residues. For the CDR3, the DNA is TGTGCCAGCAGCCGGTCTCGGGGGAGGGCCGTTGGATATTTT. Translated, it gives CASSRSRGRAVGYF. The complete variable domain, with remaining parts taken from reference TRBV11-2 and TRBJ2-3, reads EAGVAQSPRYKIIEKRQSVAFWCNPISGHATLYWYQQILGQGPKLLIQFQNNGVVDDSQLPKDRFSAERLKGVDSTLKIQPAKLEDSAVYLCASSRSRGRAVGYFGPGTRLTVL.

The chain recombines TRBV7-9 with TRBJ1-5, with 8 bases that match TRBD1. The CDR3 runs 16 residues. Germline V gene lookup returns CDR1 SEHNR and CDR2 FQNEAQ (reference sequence). Losses at the gene ends were 7 bases for V and 4 bases for J; bases not matched to a gene: 12. CDR3 protein: CASIGHRDRLNQPQHF. CDR3 DNA sequence: TGTGCCAGCATCGGACACAGGGACAGGTTGAATCAGCCCCAGCATTTT.

The V gene is TRBV19, the J gene TRBJ2-1, with 12 bases aligning to TRBD2. Germline V gene data show CDR1 as LNHDA and CDR2 as SQIVND (reference sequence). The CDR3 is made up of 18 amino acids. Unmatched junction bases numbered 13, after V lost 6 bases and J lost 4 bases. The CDR3 nucleotides read TGTGCCAGTAGCCTCGGGCTAGCGGGAGGGAAGATTTACAATGAGCAGTTCTTC. Its translation: CASSLGLAGGKIYNEQFF.

The chain carries TRBV10-3 and TRBJ2-2; no definite D call. The V gene lost 0 bases and the J gene lost 0 bases, with 8 bases spanning the gap. Germline CDR1 is ENHRY and CDR2 is SYGVKD. The CDR3 runs to 16 residues. The DNA of the CDR3 is TGTGCCATCAGTGAGTCTCACACGGCGAACACCGGGGAGCTGTTTTTT. This sequence encodes CAISESHTANTGELFF.

The rearrangement links TRBV7-9 to TRBJ2-7; TRBD1 is a possible D gene (6 bases). This CDR3 spans 15 amino acids. The germline V gene has CDR1 SEHNR and CDR2 FQNEAQ (reference sequence). The V gene lost 1 base and the J gene lost 3 bases, with 13 bases spanning the gap. In DNA, the CDR3 is TGTGCCAGCAGCTTAGGGTCACAGGGAGTCTACGAGCAGTACTTC. Amino acid sequence: CASSLGSQGVYEQYF.

This clonotype appeared a few times. In DNA, the CDR3 is TGTGCCAGCAGTTTATCGCCGGGACTAGCGGCTGAGCAGTTCTTC. It codes for CASSLSPGLAAEQFF. J is TRBJ2-1 and V is TRBV27; 11 positions agree with TRBD2. This CDR3 region has 15 residues. With V trimmed by 0 bases and J by 9 bases, 4 bases remained unmatched. Germline CDR1 MNHEY, CDR2 SMNVEV (reference sequence).

The rearrangement uses TRBV5-4 and TRBJ1-2; TRBD1 might be the D (6 bases). V was shortened by 5 bases and J by 4 bases, with 15 bases between the two germline ends. CDR3 length equals 14 residues. CDR1 is SGHNT and CDR2 is YYREEE in the germline V gene (reference sequence). The CDR3 here is CASRVQGTLYGYTF. The CDR3 DNA sequence: TGTGCCAGCAGGGTACAGGGCACCCTCTATGGCTACACCTTC.

This clonotype was recorded a few times. The genes are TRBV10-2 and TRBJ1-6; D unresolved. Germline CDR1 reads WSHSY; CDR2 reads SAAADI. CDR3 size: 15 residues. V was clipped by 2 bases and J by 7 bases, with 12 bases between them. CDR3: CASSEQAGRNSPLHF. CDR3 bases: TGCGCCAGCAGTGAGCAGGCAGGAAGGAATTCACCCCTCCACTTT.

This clonotype came up a few times. The chain recombines TRBV7-2 with TRBJ2-7; 11 bases are a match to TRBD2. V trimming: 4 bases; J trimming: 8 bases; junction bases outside the gene matches: 7. Germline V lookup: CDR1 SGHTA, CDR2 FQGNSA. The CDR3 contains 14 residues. The CDR3, as DNA: TGTGCCAGCAGCTCCATCACTAGCGGGAGCAAGCAGTACTTC. The encoded protein is CASSSITSGSKQYF.

The sample holds a few counts of this clonotype. In DNA, the CDR3 is TGTGCCAGCAGCTCAAGTTCTGTTGGGGGTAGGAACACTGAAGCTTTCTTT. Translation gives CASSSSSVGGRNTEAFF. V and J are TRBV7-8 and TRBJ1-1, with TRBD1 as a possible D gene (5 bases). With 4 bases removed from V and 1 base from J, the gap between germline ends came to 19 bases. The germline V gene has CDR1 SGHVS and CDR2 FQNEAQ. The CDR3 is 17 amino acids.

The rearrangement uses TRBV5-1 and TRBJ1-1; TRBD1 might be the D (5 bases). Looked up from germline, CDR1 is SGHRS and CDR2 is YFSETQ. The CDR3 extends over 15 amino acids. V lost 0 bases, J lost 3 bases, and 12 bases lay in between. Here the CDR3 reads CASSLDSGVHTEAFF. DNA for the CDR3: TGCGCCAGCAGCTTGGACTCGGGGGTTCACACTGAAGCTTTCTTT.

This sequence joins TRBV2 and TRBJ2-7; 7 positions agree with TRBD1. The CDR3 consists of 14 residues. The germline V gene has CDR1 SNHLY and CDR2 FYNNEI. Losses at the gene ends were 2 bases for V and 4 bases for J; bases not matched to a gene: 5. The chain's CDR3 is CASSEKGARYEQYF. CDR3 nucleotide sequence: TGTGCCAGCAGTGAAAAGGGGGCGCGTTACGAGCAGTACTTC.

The rearrangement joins TRBV7-8 to TRBJ2-7, with D maybe TRBD1 (6 bases). The CDR3 has 12 residues. CDR1 and CDR2 from the germline V gene are SGHVS and FQNEAQ. V lost 6 bases and J 5 bases, leaving 11 bases between the germline ends. The CDR3: CASRFDRHEQYF. In DNA, the CDR3 is TGTGCCAGCAGGTTTGACAGGCACGAGCAGTACTTC.

This clonotype has just a few counts. The genes are TRBV20-1 and TRBJ1-5; D uncertain. Trimming took off 0 bases at V and 9 bases at J, with 15 bases between the two ends. Germline lookup yields CDR1 DFQATT and CDR2 SNEGSKA (reference sequence). The CDR3 spans 14 residues. The CDR3 region has the DNA TGCAGTGCTAGAGATCCTAGGGTACCTGGGCCCCAGCATTTT. Protein product: CSARDPRVPGPQHF.

V and J are TRBV28 and TRBJ2-5; 11 bases line up with TRBD1. Germline CDR1 and CDR2: MDHEN and SYDVKM. The trim removed 5 bases at V and 4 bases at J, leaving 9 bases unmatched. The CDR3 extends over 16 amino acids. CDR3 in amino acids: CASSPGQGAIRETQYF. In DNA form, the CDR3 reads TGTGCCAGCAGTCCCGGACAGGGGGCGATTAGAGAGACCCAGTACTTC.

This clonotype was seen more than once but under ten times. The chain uses TRBV15 and TRBJ2-1; D possibly corresponds to TRBD2 (5 bases). Trimming shortened V by 5 bases and J by 6 bases, and 17 bases separated the two germline ends. This CDR3 has 15 amino acids. The germline V gene encodes CDR1 LNHNV and CDR2 YYDKDF (reference sequence). The CDR3 region has the DNA TGTGCCACCAGCGAAGCCACCGGGAAGGTCAATGAGCAGTTCTTC. Protein sequence: CATSEATGKVNEQFF.